This TCR beta chain was sequenced for a study of CD8+ T cells in alopecia areata. Study conclusions and caveats: Baseline CD8+ expansion's link to response remains uncertain, as there was one nonresponder.

Details on this clone: As yet, its antigen is unknown.

Regarding treatment: oral pan-JAK inhibitor, 5-10 mg twice daily. As the sequencing template, cDNA was produced by extracting RNA and reverse transcribing it. Repertoires were generated with immunoSEQ multiplex PCR, while TCRdb's copy carries only in-frame clones and drops some. The sample lists approximately 280,000 clones, 58% occurring once. The CDR3 is 14 amino acids. With 0 bases removed from V and 4 bases from J, the gap between germline ends came to 10 bases. Germline assignment: CDR1 SGHRS and CDR2 YFSETQ. The TCR sequence derives from a human donor with alopecia areata. Material: CD4+ T cells sorted from blood, obtained at week 24, from a patient treated with tofacitinib. This sequence joins TRBV5-1 and TRBJ1-2, with a weak D call TRBD1 (6 bases). This chain's CDR3 is CASSLDGQFYGYTF. CDR3 nucleotides: TGCGCCAGCAGCTTGGACGGACAGTTCTATGGCTACACCTTC. Together with reference TRBV5-1 and TRBJ1-2, the CDR3 gives the full variable domain: KAGVTQTPRYLIKTRGQQVTLSCSPISGHRSVSWYQQTPGQGLQFLFEYFSETQRNKGNFPGRFSGRQFSNSRSEMNVSTLELGDSALYLCASSLDGQFYGYTFGSGTRLTVV.